Each of the 2 T cell receptor beta chains below was sequenced from the same sample in a study of OX40 agonist ivuxolimab in advanced cancers. The protocol was immunoSEQ multiplex PCR, while the TCRdb copy is restricted to in-frame clones and leaves out a portion. This table holds over 9,000 clones, roughly 64% found once. The specimen comprised CD4+ or CD8+ T cells sorted from blood, sampled in a trial of the OX40 agonist ivuxolimab. Every receptor here comes from an adult with an advanced solid tumor such as melanoma, head and neck, liver or kidney cancer.

This clone was counted a single time. The chain uses TRBV2 and TRBJ2-7; possible D gene TRBD1, 6 bases. Germline CDR1 is SNHLY and CDR2 is FYNNEI. This CDR3 contains 12 residues. V lost 6 bases to trimming and J lost 5 bases, with 11 bases between them. DNA of the CDR3: TGTGCCAGCAGCTACAGGGAGAACGAGCAGTACTTC. Translation gives CASSYRENEQYF.

Here the CDR3 DNA reads TGTGCCAGCAGTCCCCCGGGCCTGCTTCTGGACACTGAAGCTTTCTTT. Protein product: CASSPPGLLLDTEAFF. V is TRBV28 and J is TRBJ1-1; unclear D gene. Trimming pared 5 bases from V and 3 bases from J, leaving 19 bases between. Germline-derived CDR1 and CDR2 are MDHEN and SYDVKM. This CDR3 comprises 16 residues.